This T cell receptor (beta chain) was recorded in a study of blood T cell repertoires in COVID-19. This clone showed up just once. In the original workflow: Reference gene primer amplification in the assay estimated nucleated cell counts. Here immunoSEQ multiplex PCR was the method, and the copy in TCRdb shows in-frame clones only, minus some. V and J calls and clone size are given by that table; D and trimming were obtained from the DNA. The sample includes some 190,000 clones, 65% to 85% of them seen just once. Germline loops: CDR1 SGHTA, CDR2 FQGTGA. The V end was cut by 5 bases, the J end by 5 bases, with 15 bases between. CDR3 length: 14 residues. Residents of 24 US areas, aged about 18 to 89 years, made up the participants. Each participant's cohort was designated according to participant-reported clinical history.

The TCR sequence derives from a man under 40 with acute COVID-19. Input material: PBMCs or T cells enriched from blood (not recorded which). This chain connects TRBV7-3 to TRBJ2-5; perhaps TRBD2 as D (6 bases). CDR3 nucleotides: TGTGCCAGCAGCACCCACCCGGACTACGAGACCCAGTACTTC. The encoded protein is CASSTHPDYETQYF.